A selection of T cell receptor beta chains follows, all from one sample in a study of a mutant IDH1 vaccine in newly diagnosed glioma. Their antigens remain unidentified. Profiled with immunoSEQ multiplex PCR; TCRdb holds only in-frame clones, not every one. Of tens of thousands of clones in the sample, about 80% are singletons; the top ten hold about 6%. The source was PBMCs, collected from a glioma patient whose treatment included an IDH1 peptide vaccine. These receptors were collected from a man between 45 and 60 years old with glioma. Each CDR3 is given with its conserved first and last residue. D genes are given only for firm matches. A row's size may be missing; if present it is once, few, many or a size class.

J gene: TRBJ1-5; D gene: TRBD1; clone size: .; V gene: TRBV23-1; CDR3 protein: CASSQGQGVVYQPQHF; CDR3 DNA: TGCGCCAGCAGTCAAGGGCAGGGGGTAGTATATCAGCCCCAGCATTTT
J gene: TRBJ2-2; D gene: .; clone size: .; V gene: TRBV7-2; CDR3 protein: CASSLDLPGIYGELFF; CDR3 DNA: TGTGCCAGCAGCTTAGATCTCCCTGGCATCTACGGGGAGCTGTTTTTT
J gene: TRBJ1-5; D gene: TRBD1; clone size: .; V gene: TRBV5-4; CDR3 protein: CASSVGGQSNQPQHF; CDR3 DNA: TGTGCCAGCAGCGTTGGGGGACAGAGCAATCAGCCCCAGCATTTT
J gene: TRBJ2-3; D gene: .; clone size: .; V gene: TRBV28; CDR3 protein: CASSDPGDISTDTQYF; CDR3 DNA: TGTGCCAGCAGCGATCCGGGAGACATTAGCACAGATACGCAGTATTTT
J gene: TRBJ1-5; D gene: .; clone size: .; V gene: TRBV7-2; CDR3 protein: CASSLGPINQPQHF; CDR3 DNA: TGTGCCAGCAGCTTGGGGCCCATCAATCAGCCCCAGCATTTT
J gene: TRBJ2-7; D gene: .; clone size: few; V gene: TRBV28; CDR3 protein: CASSLVGGISYEQYF; CDR3 DNA: TGTGCCAGCAGTTTAGTTGGCGGGATTTCCTACGAGCAGTACTTC
J gene: TRBJ1-6; D gene: .; clone size: few; V gene: TRBV18; CDR3 protein: CASSPREANSPLHF; CDR3 DNA: TGTGCCAGCTCTCCGCGGGAGGCGAATTCACCCCTCCACTTT
J gene: TRBJ1-2; D gene: .; clone size: .; V gene: TRBV5-1; CDR3 protein: CASSLDQGGYGYTF; CDR3 DNA: TGCGCCAGCAGCTTGGATCAGGGCGGCTATGGCTACACCTTC
J gene: TRBJ1-1; D gene: .; clone size: .; V gene: TRBV5-6; CDR3 protein: CASSPWGRMNTEAFF; CDR3 DNA: TGTGCCAGCAGCCCGTGGGGAAGGATGAACACTGAAGCTTTCTTT
J gene: TRBJ2-2; D gene: TRBD1; clone size: .; V gene: TRBV2; CDR3 protein: CASRGTGGAAGELFF; CDR3 DNA: TGTGCCAGCAGGGGGACAGGGGGCGCCGCCGGGGAGCTGTTTTTT
J gene: TRBJ1-3; D gene: .; clone size: .; V gene: TRBV5-1; CDR3 protein: CASSLGQPGGNTIYF; CDR3 DNA: TGCGCCAGCAGCTTGGGGCAGCCGGGGGGAAACACCATATATTTT
J gene: TRBJ2-3; D gene: .; clone size: .; V gene: TRBV19; CDR3 protein: CATLGRAGDTQYF; CDR3 DNA: TGTGCCACTCTCGGCCGGGCGGGAGATACGCAGTATTTT
J gene: TRBJ2-7; D gene: .; clone size: .; V gene: TRBV5-6; CDR3 protein: CASSGGFEQYF; CDR3 DNA: TGTGCCAGCAGCGGGGGTTTTGAGCAGTACTTC
J gene: TRBJ2-5; D gene: TRBD1; clone size: .; V gene: TRBV29-1; CDR3 protein: CSGGQGGQTQYF; CDR3 DNA: TGCAGCGGTGGACAGGGCGGACAGACCCAGTACTTC
J gene: TRBJ2-7; D gene: .; clone size: .; V gene: TRBV9; CDR3 protein: CASSGGPGYEQYF; CDR3 DNA: TGTGCCAGCAGCGGGGGACCGGGCTACGAGCAGTACTTC
J gene: TRBJ2-3; D gene: TRBD2; clone size: .; V gene: TRBV5-1; CDR3 protein: CASSTSGYTSTDTQYF; CDR3 DNA: TGCGCCAGCAGCACTAGCGGGTACACTAGCACAGATACGCAGTATTTT
J gene: TRBJ1-2; D gene: TRBD1; clone size: .; V gene: TRBV5-5; CDR3 protein: CASSYPTGGVYGYTF; CDR3 DNA: TGTGCCAGCAGCTACCCGACAGGGGGCGTCTATGGCTACACCTTC
J gene: TRBJ1-2; D gene: .; clone size: .; V gene: TRBV19; CDR3 protein: CASSIGRTNYGYTF; CDR3 DNA: TGTGCCAGTAGTATAGGGCGGACTAACTATGGCTACACCTTC
J gene: TRBJ2-7; D gene: .; clone size: .; V gene: TRBV20-1; CDR3 protein: CSAGQSYEQYF; CDR3 DNA: TGCAGTGCAGGACAGTCCTACGAGCAGTACTTC
J gene: TRBJ1-3; D gene: .; clone size: .; V gene: TRBV5-1; CDR3 protein: CASSLAGRAGLPIYF; CDR3 DNA: TGCGCCAGCAGCTTGGCGGGACGGGCCGGACTGCCCATATATTTT
J gene: TRBJ2-1; D gene: .; clone size: .; V gene: TRBV7-9; CDR3 protein: CASSLVPYNEQFF; CDR3 DNA: TGTGCCAGCAGCTTGGTCCCATACAATGAGCAGTTCTTC
J gene: TRBJ2-2; D gene: TRBD1; clone size: few; V gene: TRBV5-4; CDR3 protein: CASSLEGTGNTGELFF; CDR3 DNA: TGTGCCAGCAGCTTGGAGGGGACAGGGAACACCGGGGAGCTGTTTTTT
J gene: TRBJ1-4; D gene: .; clone size: .; V gene: TRBV6-5; CDR3 protein: CASSPSGQSREKLFF; CDR3 DNA: TGTGCCAGCAGCCCATCCGGACAGTCCAGAGAAAAACTGTTTTTT
J gene: TRBJ1-1; D gene: .; clone size: .; V gene: TRBV5-1; CDR3 protein: CASSWPGPEAFF; CDR3 DNA: TGCGCCAGCAGCTGGCCGGGACCCGAAGCTTTCTTT
J gene: TRBJ2-7; D gene: TRBD2; clone size: .; V gene: TRBV5-1; CDR3 protein: CASSLSGTNYEQYF; CDR3 DNA: TGCGCCAGCAGCTTGTCAGGGACTAACTACGAGCAGTACTTC
J gene: TRBJ2-7; D gene: TRBD1; clone size: .; V gene: TRBV6-5; CDR3 protein: CASRLTGDREQYF; CDR3 DNA: TGTGCCAGCAGACTGACAGGGGATAGAGAGCAGTACTTC
J gene: TRBJ2-2; D gene: .; clone size: once; V gene: TRBV27; CDR3 protein: CASSFLGADTGELFF; CDR3 DNA: TGTGCCAGCAGTTTTCTGGGGGCAGACACCGGGGAGCTGTTTTTT
J gene: TRBJ1-1; D gene: TRBD1; clone size: once; V gene: TRBV30; CDR3 protein: CAWRIYRGRNTEAFF; CDR3 DNA: TGTGCCTGGAGGATATACAGGGGCCGGAACACTGAAGCTTTCTTT
J gene: TRBJ1-2; D gene: TRBD1; clone size: .; V gene: TRBV14; CDR3 protein: CASSRQGAYGYTF; CDR3 DNA: TGTGCCAGCAGCCGGCAGGGGGCCTATGGCTACACCTTC
J gene: TRBJ1-2; D gene: .; clone size: .; V gene: TRBV25-1; CDR3 protein: CASSQRTDRTYTF; CDR3 DNA: TGTGCCAGCAGTCAGCGGACGGACAGAACGTACACCTTC
J gene: TRBJ1-2; D gene: .; clone size: .; V gene: TRBV18; CDR3 protein: CASSPPGLSGYGYTF; CDR3 DNA: TGTGCCAGCTCACCACCCGGGCTCAGCGGCTATGGCTACACCTTC
J gene: TRBJ1-1; D gene: .; clone size: .; V gene: TRBV5-1; CDR3 protein: CASSLANTEAFF; CDR3 DNA: TGCGCCAGCAGCTTGGCGAACACTGAAGCTTTCTTT
J gene: TRBJ2-1; D gene: .; clone size: .; V gene: TRBV6-6; CDR3 protein: CASYRDGGYNEQFF; CDR3 DNA: TGTGCCAGCTATCGGGACGGGGGTTACAATGAGCAGTTCTTC
J gene: TRBJ1-4; D gene: .; clone size: .; V gene: TRBV6-5; CDR3 protein: CASSIDKNEKLFF; CDR3 DNA: TGTGCCAGCAGTATTGACAAGAATGAAAAACTGTTTTTT
J gene: TRBJ2-7; D gene: .; clone size: .; V gene: TRBV19; CDR3 protein: CASRIRLASSYEQYF; CDR3 DNA: TGTGCCAGTAGAATCCGTCTGGCCAGCTCCTACGAGCAGTACTTC
J gene: TRBJ2-4; D gene: TRBD1; clone size: .; V gene: TRBV29-1; CDR3 protein: CSAVGGQGNKNIQYF; CDR3 DNA: TGCAGCGCCGTCGGCGGACAGGGGAACAAAAACATTCAGTACTTC
J gene: TRBJ2-5; D gene: .; clone size: .; V gene: TRBV5-8; CDR3 protein: CASSSSGVTETQYF; CDR3 DNA: TGTGCCAGCAGCTCATCAGGGGTTACCGAGACCCAGTACTTC
J gene: TRBJ2-1; D gene: .; clone size: .; V gene: TRBV18; CDR3 protein: CASSPPRVGPNNEQFF; CDR3 DNA: TGTGCCAGCTCCCCCCCCCGCGTGGGCCCGAACAATGAGCAGTTCTTC
J gene: TRBJ1-1; D gene: .; clone size: .; V gene: TRBV14; CDR3 protein: CASSQEPRGAEAFF; CDR3 DNA: TGTGCCAGCAGCCAAGAACCGCGTGGAGCTGAAGCTTTCTTT
J gene: TRBJ1-5; D gene: TRBD1; clone size: few; V gene: TRBV18; CDR3 protein: CASSPGQGQGDQPQHF; CDR3 DNA: TGTGCCAGCTCACCCGGTCAGGGACAGGGAGATCAGCCCCAGCATTTT
J gene: TRBJ1-6; D gene: .; clone size: once; V gene: TRBV4-1; CDR3 protein: CASSQVFGRDTSPLHF; CDR3 DNA: TGCGCCAGCAGCCAAGTCTTCGGGCGGGATACTTCACCCCTCCACTTT
J gene: TRBJ1-2; D gene: .; clone size: .; V gene: TRBV6-5; CDR3 protein: CASSTEGRTTGGYTF; CDR3 DNA: TGTGCCAGCAGTACCGAGGGACGGACCACGGGAGGCTACACCTTC